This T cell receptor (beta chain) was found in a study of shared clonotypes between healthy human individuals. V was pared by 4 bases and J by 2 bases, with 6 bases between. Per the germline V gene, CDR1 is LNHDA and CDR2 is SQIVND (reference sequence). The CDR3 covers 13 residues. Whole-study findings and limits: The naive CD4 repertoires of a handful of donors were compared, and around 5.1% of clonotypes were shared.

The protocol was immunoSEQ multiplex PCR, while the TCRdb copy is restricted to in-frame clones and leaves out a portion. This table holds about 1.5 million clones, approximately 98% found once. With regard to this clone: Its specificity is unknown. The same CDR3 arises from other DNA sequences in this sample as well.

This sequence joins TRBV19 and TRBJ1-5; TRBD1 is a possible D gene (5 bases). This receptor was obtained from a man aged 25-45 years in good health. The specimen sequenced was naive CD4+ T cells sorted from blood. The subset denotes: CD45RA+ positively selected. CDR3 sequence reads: CASSTTGNQPQHF. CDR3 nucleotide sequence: TGTGCCAGTAGTACGACAGGCAATCAGCCCCAGCATTTT. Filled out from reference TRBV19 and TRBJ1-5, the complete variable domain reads DGGITQSPKYLFRKEGQNVTLSCEQNLNHDAMYWYRQDPGQGLRLIYYSQIVNDFQKGDIAEGYSVSREKKESFPLTVTSAQKNPTAFYLCASSTTGNQPQHFGDGTRLSIL.